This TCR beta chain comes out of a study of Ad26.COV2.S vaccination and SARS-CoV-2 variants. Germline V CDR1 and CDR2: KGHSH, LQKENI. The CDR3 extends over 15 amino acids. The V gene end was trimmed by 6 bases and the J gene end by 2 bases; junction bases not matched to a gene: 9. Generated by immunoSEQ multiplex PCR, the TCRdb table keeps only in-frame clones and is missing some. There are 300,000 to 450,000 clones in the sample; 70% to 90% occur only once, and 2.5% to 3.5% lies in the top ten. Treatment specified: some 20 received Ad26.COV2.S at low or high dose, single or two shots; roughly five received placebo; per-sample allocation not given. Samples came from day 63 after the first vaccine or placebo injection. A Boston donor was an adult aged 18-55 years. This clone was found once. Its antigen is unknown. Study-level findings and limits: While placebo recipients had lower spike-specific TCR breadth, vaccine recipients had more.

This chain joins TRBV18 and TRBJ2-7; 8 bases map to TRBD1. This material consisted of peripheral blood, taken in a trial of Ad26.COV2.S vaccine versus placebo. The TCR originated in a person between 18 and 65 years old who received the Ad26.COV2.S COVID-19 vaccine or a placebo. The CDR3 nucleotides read TGTGCCAGCTCCTTAGGACAGGGACAAACCTACGAGCAGTACTTC. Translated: CASSLGQGQTYEQYF.